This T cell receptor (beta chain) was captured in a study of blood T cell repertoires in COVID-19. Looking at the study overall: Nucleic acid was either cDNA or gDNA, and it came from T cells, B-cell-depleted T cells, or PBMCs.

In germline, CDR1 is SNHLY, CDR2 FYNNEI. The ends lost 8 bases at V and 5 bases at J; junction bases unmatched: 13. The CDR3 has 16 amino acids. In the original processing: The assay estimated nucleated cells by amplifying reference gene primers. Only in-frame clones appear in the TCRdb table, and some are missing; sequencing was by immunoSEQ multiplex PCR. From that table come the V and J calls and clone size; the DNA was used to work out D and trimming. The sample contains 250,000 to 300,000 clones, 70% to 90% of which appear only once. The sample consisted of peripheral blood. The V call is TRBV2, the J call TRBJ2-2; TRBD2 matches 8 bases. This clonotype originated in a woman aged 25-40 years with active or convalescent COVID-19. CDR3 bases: TGTGCCAGCCGACGATTCGGGGGGGTCGGTACCGGGGAGCTGTTTTTT. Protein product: CASRRFGGVGTGELFF.